Sequencing of this TCR beta chain was carried out in a study of cytomegalovirus exposure and HLA in healthy donors. The PCR contained 60 Vbeta and 13 Jbeta primers. Assay used: immunoSEQ multiplex PCR; TCRdb lists only in-frame clones, some missing. The table shows more than 85,000 clones, with about three quarters occurring only once. V lost 11 bases, J lost 0 bases, and 5 bases stayed unmatched. The V gene's germline CDR1 is MDHEN and CDR2 SYDVKM. CDR3 length: 13 amino acids. Regarding the study as a whole: Sequencing had likely introduced a cluster of highly shared sequence variants as an artifact.

Healthy donors of bone marrow made up the group. With regard to this clone: Antigen unknown.

This chain joins TRBV28 and TRBJ2-3, with TRBD2 identical over 7 bases. The receptor was isolated from an older woman in good health and CMV-seropositive. The sequencing sample was made of PBMCs. CDR3 sequence: CAERDASTDTQYF. The CDR3 DNA is TGTGCCGAGCGGGACGCCAGCACAGATACGCAGTATTTT.